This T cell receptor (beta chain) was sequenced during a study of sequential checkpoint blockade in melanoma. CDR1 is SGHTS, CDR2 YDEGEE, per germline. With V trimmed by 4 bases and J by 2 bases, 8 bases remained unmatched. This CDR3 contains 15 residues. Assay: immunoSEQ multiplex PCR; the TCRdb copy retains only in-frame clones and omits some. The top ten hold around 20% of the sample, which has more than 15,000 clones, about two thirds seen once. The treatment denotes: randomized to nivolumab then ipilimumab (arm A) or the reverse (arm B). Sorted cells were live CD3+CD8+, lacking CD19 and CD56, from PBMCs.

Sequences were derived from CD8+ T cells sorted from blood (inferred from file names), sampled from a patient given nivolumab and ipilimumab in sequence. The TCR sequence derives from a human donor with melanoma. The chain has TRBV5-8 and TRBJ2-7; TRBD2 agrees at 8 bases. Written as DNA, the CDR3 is TGTGCCAGCAGCCTAATCGGGGGGGTCCCCTACGAGCAGTACTTC. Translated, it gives CASSLIGGVPYEQYF.